This T cell receptor beta chain appears in the sequencing data of a study of T cell repertoires in cytomegalovirus infection (dated by TCRdb to the late 2010s). About the investigation overall: The HLA type of each donor mattered for the analysis, because public TCR beta signatures pointed to carriage of CMV infection along with the matching HLA type. Overall study results and their limits: The ex vivo response was dominated by HLA-C-restricted CMV-specific TCR beta clonotypes, and the single most frequent clonotype in two of eight donors was supplied by these HLA-C-restricted clonotypes. Carriers of CMV infection plus the relevant HLA type were discriminated by the cumulative frequency of public TCR beta family members in the study cohort and in an independent approximately 360-donor cohort.

The CDR3 goes from the cysteine to the phenylalanine over 15 residues. Only CDR3 DNA is held: 45 bases, read in frame from base 1. The germline V gene (reference sequence) provides CDR1 DFQATT and CDR2 SNEGSKA. V is reduced by 0 bases and J by 1 base, leaving a spacing of 10 bases between them. The run used an Illumina HiSeq 1500. TCRdb cleaned the public reads at Q25 with fastp, built clones with MiXCR and kept in-frame beta chains. Each CDR3 protein gets just one entry, which takes the most common genes and DNA from the rows behind it. This sample gives under 200,000 distinct CDR3 sequences in total; about a tenth of them show up just once. About 4.2% of the sample rests with the top ten. This clonotype has more than one count but fewer than ten. Its antigen is not yet known. One base away there is no much larger clone; base qualities are not given.

The source of this sequence is a human donor in good health (CMV status not recorded). Some clones in this sample may be carry-over from other donors' samples. The chain links TRBV20-1 with TRBJ1-5, with the D gene not clear enough to name. The sample consisted of PBMCs. The CDR3 reads CSARDFLGSNQPQHF. The sequenced DNA is TGCAGTGCTAGAGATTTTCTAGGGAGCAATCAGCCCCAGCATTTT.